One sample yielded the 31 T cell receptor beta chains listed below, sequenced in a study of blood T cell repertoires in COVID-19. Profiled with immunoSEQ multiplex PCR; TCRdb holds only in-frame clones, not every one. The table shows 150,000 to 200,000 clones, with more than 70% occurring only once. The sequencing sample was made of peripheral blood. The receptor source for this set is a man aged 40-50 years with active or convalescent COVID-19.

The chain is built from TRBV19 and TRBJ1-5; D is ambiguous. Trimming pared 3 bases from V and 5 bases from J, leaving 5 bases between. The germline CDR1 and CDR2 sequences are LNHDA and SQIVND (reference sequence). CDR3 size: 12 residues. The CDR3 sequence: CASSMVDQPQHF. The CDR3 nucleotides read TGTGCCAGTAGTATGGTAGATCAGCCCCAGCATTTT.

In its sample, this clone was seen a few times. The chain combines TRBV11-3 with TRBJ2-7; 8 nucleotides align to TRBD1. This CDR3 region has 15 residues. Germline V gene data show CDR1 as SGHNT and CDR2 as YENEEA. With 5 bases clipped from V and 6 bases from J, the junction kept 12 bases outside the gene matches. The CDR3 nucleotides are TGTGCCAGCAGCCTCAGAAAGTGGGACAGGACCGAGCAGTACTTC. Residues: CASSLRKWDRTEQYF.

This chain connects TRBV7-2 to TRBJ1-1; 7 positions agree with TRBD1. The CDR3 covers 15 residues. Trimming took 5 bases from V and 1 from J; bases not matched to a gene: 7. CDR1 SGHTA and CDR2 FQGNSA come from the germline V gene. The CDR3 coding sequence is TGTGCCAGCAGCCCGGGACAGTGGACGAACACTGAAGCTTTCTTT. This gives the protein CASSPGQWTNTEAFF.

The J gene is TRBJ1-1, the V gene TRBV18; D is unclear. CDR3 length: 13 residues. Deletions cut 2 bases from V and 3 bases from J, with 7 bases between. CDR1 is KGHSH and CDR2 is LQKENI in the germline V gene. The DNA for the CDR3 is TGTGCCAGCTCACCATCTCGGGACACTGAAGCTTTCTTT. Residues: CASSPSRDTEAFF.

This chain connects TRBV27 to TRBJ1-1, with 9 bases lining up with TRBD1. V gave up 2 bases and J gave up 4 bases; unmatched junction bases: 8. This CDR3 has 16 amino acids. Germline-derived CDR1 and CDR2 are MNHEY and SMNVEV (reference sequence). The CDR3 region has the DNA TGTGCCAGCAGTTTACAACAGGGGGCGGCGGGCACTGAAGCTTTCTTT. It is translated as CASSLQQGAAGTEAFF.

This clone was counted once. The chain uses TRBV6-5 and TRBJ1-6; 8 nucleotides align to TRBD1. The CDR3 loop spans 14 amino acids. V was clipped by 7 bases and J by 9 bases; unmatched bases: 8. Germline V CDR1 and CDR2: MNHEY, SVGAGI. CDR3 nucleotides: TGTGCCAGCAACCCGACAGGGGTTAGTTCACCCCTCCACTTT. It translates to CASNPTGVSSPLHF.

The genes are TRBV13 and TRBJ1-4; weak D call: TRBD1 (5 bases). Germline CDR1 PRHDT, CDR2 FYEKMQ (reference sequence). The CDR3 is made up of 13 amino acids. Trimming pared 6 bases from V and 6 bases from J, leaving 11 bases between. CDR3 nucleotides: TGTGCCAGCAGGCCAGGGAGGGATGAAAAACTGTTTTTT. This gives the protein CASRPGRDEKLFF.

CDR3 bases: TGTGCCAGCGCTTCCGGGGGAGGCAGGGGGTACCAAGAGACCCAGTACTTC. This sequence encodes CASASGGGRGYQETQYF. This chain joins TRBV27 and TRBJ2-5, with a tentative D call TRBD1 (7 bases). Trimming took off 8 bases at V and 0 bases at J, with 22 bases between the two ends. This CDR3 spans 17 amino acids. The germline CDR1 and CDR2 sequences are MNHEY and SMNVEV (reference sequence).

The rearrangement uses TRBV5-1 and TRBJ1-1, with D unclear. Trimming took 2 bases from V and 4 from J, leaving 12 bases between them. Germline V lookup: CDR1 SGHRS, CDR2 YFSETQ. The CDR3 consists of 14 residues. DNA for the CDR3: TGCGCCAGCAGCTTAAGGGAGAGTGGCACTGAAGCTTTCTTT. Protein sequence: CASSLRESGTEAFF.

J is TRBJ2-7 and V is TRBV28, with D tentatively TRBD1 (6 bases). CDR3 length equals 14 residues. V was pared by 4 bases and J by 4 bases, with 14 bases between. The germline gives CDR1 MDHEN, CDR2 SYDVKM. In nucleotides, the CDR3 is TGTGCCAGCAGTTCACAGGGTATGAGGTACGAGCAGTACTTC. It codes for CASSSQGMRYEQYF.

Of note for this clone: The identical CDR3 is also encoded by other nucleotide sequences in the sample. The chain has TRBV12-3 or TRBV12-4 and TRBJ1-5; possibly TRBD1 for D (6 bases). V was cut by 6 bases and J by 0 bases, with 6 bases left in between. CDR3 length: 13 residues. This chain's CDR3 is CASRQGSNQPQHF. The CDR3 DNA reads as TGTGCCAGCAGACAGGGTAGCAATCAGCCCCAGCATTTT.

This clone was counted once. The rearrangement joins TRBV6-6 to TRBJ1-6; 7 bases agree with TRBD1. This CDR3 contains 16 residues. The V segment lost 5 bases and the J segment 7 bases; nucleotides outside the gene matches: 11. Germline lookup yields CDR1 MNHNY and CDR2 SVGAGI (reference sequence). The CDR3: CASSRDSQLRNSPLHF. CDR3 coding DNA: TGTGCCAGCAGTCGGGACAGTCAATTGCGGAATTCACCCCTCCACTTT.

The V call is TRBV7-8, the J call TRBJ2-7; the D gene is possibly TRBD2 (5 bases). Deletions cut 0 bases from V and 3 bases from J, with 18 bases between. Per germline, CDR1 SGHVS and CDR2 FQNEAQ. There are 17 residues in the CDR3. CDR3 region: CASSLARAPTKNYEQYF. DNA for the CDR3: TGTGCCAGCAGCTTAGCGAGGGCCCCGACTAAAAACTACGAGCAGTACTTC.

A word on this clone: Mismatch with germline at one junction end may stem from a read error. The CDR3 is CASSLGGEAFF. In nucleotides, the CDR3 is TGTGCCAGCAGCTTAGGGGGAGAGGCTTTCTTT. This sequence joins TRBV12-3 or TRBV12-4 and TRBJ1-1, with D possibly TRBD1 on 6 matching bases. CDR3 size: 11 residues.

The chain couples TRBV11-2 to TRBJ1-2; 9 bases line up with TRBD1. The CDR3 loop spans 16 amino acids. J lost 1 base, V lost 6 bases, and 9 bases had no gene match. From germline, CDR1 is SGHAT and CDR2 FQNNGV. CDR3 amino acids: CASRRTGGALNYGYTF. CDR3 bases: TGTGCCAGCAGACGAACAGGGGGCGCCCTTAACTATGGCTACACCTTC.

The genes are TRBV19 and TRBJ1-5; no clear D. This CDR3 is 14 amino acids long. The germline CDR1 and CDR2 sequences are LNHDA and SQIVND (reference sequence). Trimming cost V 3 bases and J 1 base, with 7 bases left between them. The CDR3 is CASSMGRSNQPQHF. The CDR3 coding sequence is TGTGCCAGTAGTATGGGCAGAAGCAATCAGCCCCAGCATTTT.

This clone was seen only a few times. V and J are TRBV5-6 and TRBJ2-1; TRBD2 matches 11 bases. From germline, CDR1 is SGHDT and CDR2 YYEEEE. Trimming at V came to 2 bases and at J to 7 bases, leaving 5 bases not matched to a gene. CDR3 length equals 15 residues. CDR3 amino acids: CASSFPTSGGNEQFF. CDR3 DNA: TGTGCCAGCAGCTTTCCCACTAGCGGGGGAAATGAGCAGTTCTTC.

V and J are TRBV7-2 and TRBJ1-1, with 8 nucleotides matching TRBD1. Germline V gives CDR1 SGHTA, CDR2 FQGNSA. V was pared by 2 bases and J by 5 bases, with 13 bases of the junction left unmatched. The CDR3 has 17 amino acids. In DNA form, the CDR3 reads TGTGCCAGCAGCTTATTCGGCAGGGGGCGAGGGCGGACTGAAGCTTTCTTT. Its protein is CASSLFGRGRGRTEAFF.

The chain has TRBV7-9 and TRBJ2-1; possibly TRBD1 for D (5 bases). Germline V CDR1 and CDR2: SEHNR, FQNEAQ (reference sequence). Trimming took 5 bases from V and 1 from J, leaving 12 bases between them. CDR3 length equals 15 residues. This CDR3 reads CASSLLGESYNEQFF. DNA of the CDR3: TGTGCCAGCAGCCTGCTAGGGGAATCCTACAATGAGCAGTTCTTC.

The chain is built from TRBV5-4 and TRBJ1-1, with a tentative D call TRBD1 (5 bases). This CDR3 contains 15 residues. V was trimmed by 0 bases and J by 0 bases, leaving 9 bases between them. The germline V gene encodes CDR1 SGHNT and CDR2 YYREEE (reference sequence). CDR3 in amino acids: CASSLEGRVNTEAFF. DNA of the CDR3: TGTGCCAGCAGCTTGGAGGGCAGGGTGAACACTGAAGCTTTCTTT.

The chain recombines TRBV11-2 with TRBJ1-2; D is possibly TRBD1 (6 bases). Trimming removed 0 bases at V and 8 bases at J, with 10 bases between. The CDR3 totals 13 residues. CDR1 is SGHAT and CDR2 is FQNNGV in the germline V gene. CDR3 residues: CASSLEPTGGYTF. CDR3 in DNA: TGTGCCAGCAGCTTAGAGCCTACAGGGGGCTACACCTTC.

DNA for the CDR3: TGCGCCAGCAGTGAGTCGGGGGGGAGGGGAGATACGCAGTATTTT. Translated: CASSESGGRGDTQYF. V is TRBV10-1 and J is TRBJ2-3; 7 bases align to TRBD2. Germline V gene lookup returns CDR1 WNHNN and CDR2 SYGVQD (reference sequence). The J segment lost 5 bases and the V segment lost 0 bases, leaving 5 bases of the junction unmatched. The CDR3 consists of 15 residues.

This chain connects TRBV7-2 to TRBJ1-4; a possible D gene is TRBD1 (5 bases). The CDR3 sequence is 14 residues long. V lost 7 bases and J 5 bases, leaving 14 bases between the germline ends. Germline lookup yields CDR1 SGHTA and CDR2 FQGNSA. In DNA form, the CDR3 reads TGTGCCAGCACCTTCCAGGGTATAAATGAAAAACTGTTTTTT. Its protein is CASTFQGINEKLFF.

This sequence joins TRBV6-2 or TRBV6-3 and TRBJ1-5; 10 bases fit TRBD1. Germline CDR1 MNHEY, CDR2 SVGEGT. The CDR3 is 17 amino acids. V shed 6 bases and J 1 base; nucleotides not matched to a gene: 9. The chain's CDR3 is CASSRGQGGWSNQPQHF. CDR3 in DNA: TGTGCCAGCAGCCGTGGACAGGGGGGTTGGAGCAATCAGCCCCAGCATTTT.

The CDR3 loop reads CASSAGTGEPQHF. Here the CDR3 DNA reads TGTGCCAGCAGCGCCGGGACAGGGGAACCCCAGCATTTT. The chain joins TRBV5-6 to TRBJ1-5, with 10 bases matching TRBD1. V lost 4 bases, J lost 10 bases, and 5 bases stayed unmatched. Germline V CDR1 and CDR2: SGHDT, YYEEEE. The CDR3 loop spans 13 amino acids.

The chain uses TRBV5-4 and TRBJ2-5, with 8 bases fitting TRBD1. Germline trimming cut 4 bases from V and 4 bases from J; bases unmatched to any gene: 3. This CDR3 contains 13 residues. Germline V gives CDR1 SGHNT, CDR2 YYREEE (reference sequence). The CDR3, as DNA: TGTGCCAGCAGCGTGACAGGGGTAGAGACCCAGTACTTC. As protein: CASSVTGVETQYF.

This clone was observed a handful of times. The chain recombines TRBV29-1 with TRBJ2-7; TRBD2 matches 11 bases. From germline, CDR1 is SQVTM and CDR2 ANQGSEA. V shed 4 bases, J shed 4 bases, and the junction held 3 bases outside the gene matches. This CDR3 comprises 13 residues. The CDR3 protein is CSVGPSGGYEQYF. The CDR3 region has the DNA TGCAGCGTTGGGCCTAGCGGGGGGTACGAGCAGTACTTC.

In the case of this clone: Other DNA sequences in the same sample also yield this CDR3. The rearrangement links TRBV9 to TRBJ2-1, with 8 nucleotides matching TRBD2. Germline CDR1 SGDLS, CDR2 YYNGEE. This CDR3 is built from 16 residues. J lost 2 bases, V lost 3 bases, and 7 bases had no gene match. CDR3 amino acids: CASSGGRGGTYNEQFF. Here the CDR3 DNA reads TGTGCCAGCAGCGGGGGTCGCGGGGGGACCTACAATGAGCAGTTCTTC.

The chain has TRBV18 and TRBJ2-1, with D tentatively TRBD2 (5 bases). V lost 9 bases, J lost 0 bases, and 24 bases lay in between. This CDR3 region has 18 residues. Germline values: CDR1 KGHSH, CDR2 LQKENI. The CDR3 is CASSTLLVRGSSYNEQFF. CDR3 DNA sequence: TGTGCCAGTTCCACGCTCCTAGTTCGGGGTAGCTCCTACAATGAGCAGTTCTTC.

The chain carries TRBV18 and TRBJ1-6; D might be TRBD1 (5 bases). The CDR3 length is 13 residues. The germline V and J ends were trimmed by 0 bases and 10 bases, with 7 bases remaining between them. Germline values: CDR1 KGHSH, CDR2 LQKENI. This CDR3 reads CASSPPGGSPLHF. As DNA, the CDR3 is TGTGCCAGCTCACCACCGGGGGGGTCACCCCTCCACTTT.

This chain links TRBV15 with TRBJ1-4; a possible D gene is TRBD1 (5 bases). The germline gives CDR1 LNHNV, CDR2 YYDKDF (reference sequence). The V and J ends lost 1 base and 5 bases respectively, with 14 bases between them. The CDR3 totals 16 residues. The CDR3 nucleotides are TGTGCCACCAGCAGAGGCCGGGGGACCTTCAATGAAAAACTGTTTTTT. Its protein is CATSRGRGTFNEKLFF.